This T cell receptor (beta chain) was sequenced in a study of T cell responses to AZD1222 COVID-19 vaccine. Background on the study: Recipients boosted at about 4 weeks or about 12 weeks are pooled.

The V end was cut by 6 bases, the J end by 8 bases, with 16 bases between. CDR3 size: 13 residues. Germline assignment: CDR1 LNHDA and CDR2 SQIVND (reference sequence). Only in-frame clones appear in the TCRdb table, and some are missing; sequencing was by immunoSEQ multiplex PCR. The sample has about 160,000 clones; approximately 90% are singletons. In the case of this clone: The antigen is unknown.

Study-wide results and caveats: Donors skewed white British and female; clonal diversity was possibly underestimated. The peak T cell response came first, and repertoires were sampled only after it.

The receptor comes from an adult in good health. The material sequenced was peripheral blood, taken on day 0 of AZD1222 vaccination. The rearrangement links TRBV19 to TRBJ1-2; TRBD1 is a possible D gene (5 bases). DNA for the CDR3: TGTGCCAGTAGAGTTTTGAGCAGGGACGGCTACACCTTC. It encodes CASRVLSRDGYTF.